This TCR beta chain was sequenced during a study of blood T cell repertoires in COVID-19. Study-level background: The United States, Italy and Spain were the sources of the acute and convalescent COVID-19 samples.

CDR1 is WNHNN, CDR2 SYGVQD, per germline (reference sequence). There are 11 residues in the CDR3. Germline trimming cut 11 bases from V and 2 bases from J; bases unmatched to any gene: 2. Clones were read by immunoSEQ multiplex PCR, and TCRdb kept only the in-frame ones, dropping some. The sample holds 95,000 to 150,000 clones; 75% to 90% are singletons and the top ten take almost 4.5%. V gene TRBV10-1 combines with J gene TRBJ2-7; TRBD1 aligns across 8 bases. Sequencing used peripheral blood. The sequence derives from a man aged 35 to 55 with acute or convalescent COVID-19. The CDR3 loop reads CAVDRAYEQYF. The CDR3 DNA reads as TGCGCCGTGGACAGGGCCTACGAGCAGTACTTC.